The present T cell receptor (beta chain) was sequenced within a study of cytomegalovirus exposure and HLA in healthy donors. The CDR3 has 16 residues. CDR1 is SGHTA and CDR2 is FQGNSA in the germline V gene. The study's findings and limits: TCR beta chains numbering more than 150 were designated cytomegalovirus-associated. In terms of immune exposure information, only CMV serostatus was available. TCR beta sequences numbering fewer than 20,000 were associated with HLA alleles at 0.05 false discovery rate in a later analysis.

Worth noting for this clone: Its antigen remains unidentified. A junction boundary mismatches the germline segment, possibly from a read error.

The PCR used 60 Vbeta and 13 Jbeta primers. TCRdb's copy holds only in-frame clones and misses some; the assay was immunoSEQ multiplex PCR. The table lists 110,000 or so clones, nearly 80% of them singletons. The gene calls are TRBV7-2 and TRBJ2-7, with 8 bases aligning to TRBD2. The specimen sequenced was PBMCs. This TCR was sampled from a man aged 25 to 40 in good health and CMV-seronegative. CDR3 sequence reads: CASSRQSGGGSYVQYF. CDR3 nucleotides: TGTGCCAGCAGCCGACAAAGCGGGGGTGGCTCCTACGTGCAGTACTTC.